This record concerns one T cell receptor beta chain sequence. Its specificity is unknown. The repertoire was sequenced with immunoSEQ multiplex PCR; TCRdb's copy has only in-frame clones and lacks some. The sample holds about 20,000 clones, less than 90% seen once. The data were taken from a study of OX40 agonist ivuxolimab in advanced cancers. Study as a whole: Aged roughly 23 to 80 with a mean of roughly 63 years, they were more than 80% male. Overall study findings and caveats: Researchers did not determine the expanded peripheral T cells' antigen specificity. At 0.1 to 3.0 mg/kg, CD4+ and CD8+ blood T cells expanded clonally by week 6. Some nonresponders additionally presented with little normalized T-cell clonal expansion.

The sequence was obtained from an adult with an advanced solid tumor such as melanoma, head and neck, liver or kidney cancer. Source: CD4+ or CD8+ T cells sorted from blood, taken in a trial of the OX40 agonist ivuxolimab.

In nucleotides, the CDR3 is TGTGCCAGCAGCGGAACCGGGACAGGTGACTACGAGCAGTACTTC. Protein: CASSGTGTGDYEQYF. The chain joins TRBV5-6 to TRBJ2-7; TRBD1 aligns across 8 bases. Germline-derived CDR1 and CDR2 are SGHDT and YYEEEE. The CDR3 loop spans 15 amino acids. The V and J ends lost 4 bases and 3 bases, in that order; junction bases with no gene match: 9. The full variable domain, rest sourced from reference TRBV5-6 and TRBJ2-7, is DAGVTQSPTHLIKTRGQQVTLRCSPKSGHDTVSWYQQALGQGPQFIFQYYEEEERQRGNFPDRFSGHQFPNYSSELNVNALLLGDSALYLCASSGTGTGDYEQYFGPGTRLTVT.